This T cell receptor (beta chain) stems from a study of control samples from healthy donors and cancer patients. The assay was immunoSEQ multiplex PCR, and TCRdb's table has in-frame clones only and misses some. This table has under 150,000 clones, 80% to 90% appearing once. Only a few counts were recorded for this clone. Looked up from germline, CDR1 is MNHNS and CDR2 is SASEGT. CDR3 length: 15 amino acids. With V trimmed by 3 bases and J by 10 bases, 10 bases remained unmatched. What was sequenced was PBMCs. The chain employs TRBV6-1 and TRBJ2-3; TRBD2 aligns across 10 bases. This clonotype was obtained from a woman between 45 and 60 years old with colorectal cancer. CDR3 bases: TGTGCCAGCAGTGAGACTAGCGGGCCCATCTCGGCGCAGTATTTT. It is translated as CASSETSGPISAQYF.